The 14 T cell receptor beta chains given below trace back to one sample, sequenced in a study of cytomegalovirus exposure and HLA in healthy donors. Assay used: immunoSEQ multiplex PCR; TCRdb lists only in-frame clones, some missing. The table lists about 250,000 clones, roughly 87% of them singletons. Sample: PBMCs. These receptors came from a man between 18 and 29 years old in good health and CMV-seropositive.

This clone has only one observation. V gene TRBV5-1 combines with J gene TRBJ2-7; possibly TRBD2 for D (6 bases). V was cut by 1 base and J by 1 base, with 21 bases left in between. Germline V gene data show CDR1 as SGHRS and CDR2 as YFSETQ. There are 18 residues in the CDR3. CDR3 coding DNA: TGCGCCAGCAGCTTGCCACACCTGCGGGGACGGAAATCCTACGAGCAGTACTTC. Translation: CASSLPHLRGRKSYEQYF.

This chain connects TRBV2 to TRBJ2-2; 8 bases map to TRBD2. The length of the CDR3 is 15 residues. With 6 bases clipped from V and 2 bases from J, the junction kept 5 bases outside the gene matches. Germline loops: CDR1 SNHLY, CDR2 FYNNEI. The CDR3 region has the DNA TGTGCCAGCAGAGGACTAGCTATCAACACCGGGGAGCTGTTTTTT. It codes for CASRGLAINTGELFF. Looking up the rest from reference TRBV2 and TRBJ2-2 gives the full variable domain: EPEVTQTPSHQVTQMGQEVILRCVPISNHLYFYWYRQILGQKVEFLVSFYNNEISEKSEIFDDQFSVERPDGSNFTLKIRSTKLEDSAMYFCASRGLAINTGELFFGEGSRLTVL.

This clone occurred a few times. The chain combines TRBV19 with TRBJ2-2; 7 positions match TRBD1. The CDR3 consists of 15 residues. The trim removed 5 bases at V and 4 bases at J, leaving 7 bases unmatched. CDR1 is LNHDA and CDR2 is SQIVND in the germline V gene (reference sequence). The CDR3 here is CASSADRVGTGELFF. CDR3 sequence (DNA): TGTGCCAGTAGTGCCGACAGGGTAGGCACCGGGGAGCTGTTTTTT.

The chain uses TRBV18 and TRBJ2-4; D is uncertain. The CDR3 spans 14 residues. V was clipped by 6 bases and J by 1 base, with 10 bases between them. Germline V lookup: CDR1 KGHSH, CDR2 LQKENI. The CDR3 here is CASSPSWAKNIQYF. The CDR3 DNA reads as TGTGCCAGCTCCCCCTCGTGGGCCAAAAACATTCAGTACTTC.

The CDR3 loop reads CSVVRLARTDTQYF. The CDR3 region has the DNA TGCAGCGTGGTACGACTAGCCAGGACAGATACGCAGTATTTT. V is TRBV29-1 and J is TRBJ2-3; 7 positions agree with TRBD2. Trimming cost V 6 bases and J 3 bases; bases outside gene matches: 9. The CDR3 loop spans 14 amino acids. Germline V gene lookup returns CDR1 SQVTM and CDR2 ANQGSEA.

The rearrangement uses TRBV10-3 and TRBJ1-2; 9 bases line up with TRBD1. Germline V lookup: CDR1 ENHRY, CDR2 SYGVKD. CDR3 length equals 12 residues. V lost 8 bases and J lost 8; bases outside the gene matches: 6. This chain's CDR3 is CAIGDRVVGYTF. The CDR3 DNA reads as TGTGCCATCGGGGACAGGGTGGTCGGCTACACCTTC.

The chain employs TRBV19 and TRBJ1-2; a weak D match, TRBD1 (6 bases). CDR1 is LNHDA and CDR2 is SQIVND in the germline V gene (reference sequence). The V gene lost 8 bases and the J gene lost 2 bases, with 12 bases spanning the gap. The CDR3 covers 13 residues. The CDR3 here is CASGGSLNYGYTF. The CDR3 nucleotides read TGTGCCAGTGGGGGCAGTCTAAACTATGGCTACACCTTC.

The rearrangement uses TRBV29-1 and TRBJ1-3; 7 bases are shared with TRBD1. V was pared by 6 bases and J by 4 bases, with 9 bases of the junction left unmatched. There are 14 residues in the CDR3. CDR1 SQVTM and CDR2 ANQGSEA come from the germline V gene. In DNA form, the CDR3 reads TGCAGCGTCTGGGATTGGGACAGAGGAAACACCATATATTTT. This codes for CSVWDWDRGNTIYF.

The V call is TRBV30, the J call TRBJ1-1, with 9 bases matching TRBD1. V shed 4 bases, J shed 4 bases, and the junction held 4 bases outside the gene matches. Germline V gene sequence: CDR1 GTSNPN, CDR2 SVGIG (reference sequence). This CDR3 comprises 13 residues. CDR3 DNA: TGTGCCTGGACCAAGACAGGGGGCACTGAAGCTTTCTTT. Translating gives CAWTKTGGTEAFF.

V is TRBV9 and J is TRBJ1-1; D call uncertain. The CDR3 has 14 residues. Per germline, CDR1 SGDLS and CDR2 YYNGEE. The V gene lost 4 bases and the J gene lost 7 bases, with 17 bases spanning the gap. The CDR3 region has the DNA TGTGCCAGCAGCCGGTCGGGCAGACGGATTGAAGCTTTCTTT. Amino acid sequence: CASSRSGRRIEAFF.

V and J are TRBV7-6 and TRBJ1-5; D gene ambiguous. Germline loops: CDR1 SGHVS, CDR2 FNYEAQ. The germline V and J ends were trimmed by 1 base and 2 bases, with 12 bases remaining between them. The CDR3 is 16 residues long. CDR3 nucleotide sequence: TGTGCCAGCAGCTTAGTTCCCCCAGTCGGCAATCAGCCCCAGCATTTT. Translated, it gives CASSLVPPVGNQPQHF. Using reference TRBV7-6 and TRBJ1-5 for the parts outside the CDR3, the full variable domain is GAGVSQSPRYKVTKRGQDVALRCDPISGHVSLYWYRQALGQGPEFLTYFNYEAQQDKSGLPNDRFSAERPEGSISTLTIQRTEQRDSAMYRCASSLVPPVGNQPQHFGDGTRLSIL.

This clone was observed a few times. The CDR3 DNA is TGTGCCAGCAGCCAAGTTAGCGGGATTCCCTACGAGCAGTACTTC. It translates to CASSQVSGIPYEQYF. The rearrangement joins TRBV14 to TRBJ2-7, with 8 bases lining up with TRBD2. CDR1 SGHDN and CDR2 FVKESK come from the germline V gene. The CDR3 spans 15 residues. After removal of 1 base from V and 2 bases from J, the junction contained 4 bases not matched to a gene.

The rearrangement uses TRBV4-1 and TRBJ2-1; D call uncertain. Germline-derived CDR1 and CDR2 are MGHRA and YSYEKL. The V end lost 1 base, the J end lost 9 bases, and 13 bases lay between the germline ends. This CDR3 has 14 residues. The CDR3 bases are TGCGCCAGCAGCCAAGTCTTTAGTTCGAGTGAGCAGTTCTTC. It specifies CASSQVFSSSEQFF.

V usage is TRBV4-2 and J usage is TRBJ2-2; 7 nucleotides line up with TRBD2. CDR3 size: 17 residues. V lost 3 bases to trimming and J lost 4 bases; unmatched junction nucleotides: 11. Germline CDR1 reads LGHNA; CDR2 reads YNFKEQ. The CDR3 loop is CASSHLGGGSPTGELFF. In nucleotides, the CDR3 is TGTGCCAGCAGCCACCTTGGGGGGGGGAGCCCCACCGGGGAGCTGTTTTTT.